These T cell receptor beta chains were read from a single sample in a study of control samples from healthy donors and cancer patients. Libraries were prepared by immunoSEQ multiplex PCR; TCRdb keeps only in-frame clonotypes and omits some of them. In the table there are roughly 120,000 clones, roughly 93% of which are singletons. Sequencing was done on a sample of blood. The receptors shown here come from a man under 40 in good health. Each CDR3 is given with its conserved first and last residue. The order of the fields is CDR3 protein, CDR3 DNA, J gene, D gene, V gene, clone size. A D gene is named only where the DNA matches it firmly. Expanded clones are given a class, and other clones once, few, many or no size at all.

CDR3 protein: CASSALPSGAANEKLFF; CDR3 DNA: TGTGCCAGCAGCGCCCTACCCTCGGGGGCGGCTAATGAAAAACTGTTTTTT; J gene: TRBJ1-4; D gene: NA; V gene: TRBV9; clone size: NA
CDR3 protein: CASSQEPPLESGPGNTIYF; CDR3 DNA: TGCGCCAGCAGCCAAGAACCCCCTTTAGAATCAGGCCCTGGAAACACCATATATTTT; J gene: TRBJ1-3; D gene: NA; V gene: TRBV4-1; clone size: NA
CDR3 protein: CAISEGGRGTEAFF; CDR3 DNA: TGTGCCATCAGTGAGGGCGGACGGGGGACTGAAGCTTTCTTT; J gene: TRBJ1-1; D gene: NA; V gene: TRBV10-3; clone size: NA
CDR3 protein: CASSLWDRGFMVVDTQYF; CDR3 DNA: TGTGCCAGCAGCTTGTGGGACAGGGGTTTTATGGTCGTAGATACGCAGTATTTT; J gene: TRBJ2-3; D gene: TRBD1; V gene: TRBV5-4; clone size: NA
CDR3 protein: CAHARRGVSNQPQHF; CDR3 DNA: TGTGCCCACGCCCGGAGGGGAGTTTCCAATCAGCCCCAGCATTTT; J gene: TRBJ1-5; D gene: NA; V gene: TRBV6-5; clone size: NA
CDR3 protein: CASRLTENTEAFF; CDR3 DNA: TGTGCCAGCAGACTCACAGAGAACACTGAAGCTTTCTTT; J gene: TRBJ1-1; D gene: NA; V gene: TRBV6-6; clone size: NA
CDR3 protein: CAWKGLAGRYNEQFF; CDR3 DNA: TGTGCCTGGAAGGGACTAGCGGGGCGCTACAATGAGCAGTTCTTC; J gene: TRBJ2-1; D gene: TRBD2; V gene: TRBV30; clone size: NA
CDR3 protein: CATSKEATSGVGGLFF; CDR3 DNA: TGTGCCACCAGCAAAGAGGCAACAAGCGGGGTCGGCGGACTGTTTTTT; J gene: TRBJ1-4; D gene: NA; V gene: TRBV15; clone size: once
CDR3 protein: CASSDAPDETYEQYF; CDR3 DNA: TGTGCCAGCAGTGATGCCCCCGACGAAACCTACGAGCAGTACTTC; J gene: TRBJ2-7; D gene: NA; V gene: TRBV25-1; clone size: NA
CDR3 protein: CASRPSGYTEQFF; CDR3 DNA: TGTGCCAGCAGACCATCAGGGTACACTGAGCAGTTCTTC; J gene: TRBJ2-1; D gene: NA; V gene: TRBV6-5; clone size: NA
CDR3 protein: CASSPQSWSGNTIYF; CDR3 DNA: TGTGCCAGCAGTCCACAGAGTTGGTCTGGAAACACCATATATTTT; J gene: TRBJ1-3; D gene: NA; V gene: TRBV2; clone size: once
CDR3 protein: CASSLGGSGYTF; CDR3 DNA: TGTGCCAGCAGCTTAGGAGGGTCTGGCTACACCTTC; J gene: TRBJ1-2; D gene: NA; V gene: TRBV5-6; clone size: once
CDR3 protein: CASSDGTSNTGELFF; CDR3 DNA: TGCGCCAGCAGTGACGGGACCTCGAACACCGGGGAGCTGTTTTTT; J gene: TRBJ2-2; D gene: NA; V gene: TRBV10-1; clone size: once
CDR3 protein: CASSSLGGGELFF; CDR3 DNA: TGTGCCAGCAGTTCCCTGGGAGGAGGGGAGCTGTTTTTT; J gene: TRBJ2-2; D gene: NA; V gene: TRBV12-3/TRBV12-4; clone size: NA
CDR3 protein: CAWRGNTEAFF; CDR3 DNA: TGTGCCTGGAGGGGGAACACTGAAGCTTTCTTT; J gene: TRBJ1-1; D gene: NA; V gene: TRBV30; clone size: NA
CDR3 protein: CASSGTNYGYTF; CDR3 DNA: TGTGCCAGCTCCGGAACAAACTATGGCTACACCTTC; J gene: TRBJ1-2; D gene: NA; V gene: TRBV25-1; clone size: NA
CDR3 protein: CASSPKQGNTEAFF; CDR3 DNA: TGTGCCAGCTCACCTAAACAGGGAAACACTGAAGCTTTCTTT; J gene: TRBJ1-1; D gene: NA; V gene: TRBV18; clone size: once
CDR3 protein: CASRSGLAGVLWGETQYF; CDR3 DNA: TGTGCCAGCAGATCGGGACTAGCGGGGGTCCTGTGGGGAGAGACCCAGTACTTC; J gene: TRBJ2-5; D gene: TRBD2; V gene: TRBV5-6; clone size: NA
CDR3 protein: CASSSPVWGEQFF; CDR3 DNA: TGTGCCAGCAGTTCCCCCGTGTGGGGTGAGCAGTTCTTC; J gene: TRBJ2-1; D gene: NA; V gene: TRBV6-5; clone size: once
CDR3 protein: CASSQGAGTYNEQFF; CDR3 DNA: TGTGCCAGCAGCCAAGGGGCGGGGACCTACAATGAGCAGTTCTTC; J gene: TRBJ2-1; D gene: NA; V gene: TRBV14; clone size: NA
CDR3 protein: CASSFGGQMVYGYTF; CDR3 DNA: TGTGCCAGCAGCTTCGGCGGACAGATGGTCTATGGCTACACCTTC; J gene: TRBJ1-2; D gene: NA; V gene: TRBV5-4; clone size: NA
CDR3 protein: CASAQNTEAFF; CDR3 DNA: TGTGCTAGTGCCCAGAACACTGAAGCTTTCTTT; J gene: TRBJ1-1; D gene: NA; V gene: TRBV12-5; clone size: NA
CDR3 protein: CASSLRLGSQDTQYF; CDR3 DNA: TGCGCCAGCAGCCTGCGTTTAGGGAGCCAAGATACGCAGTATTTT; J gene: TRBJ2-3; D gene: NA; V gene: TRBV5-1; clone size: NA
CDR3 protein: CASSRLAGAGGEYGYTF; CDR3 DNA: TGTGCCAGCAGTCGGCTTGCGGGGGCAGGGGGAGAATATGGCTACACCTTC; J gene: TRBJ1-2; D gene: TRBD1; V gene: TRBV28; clone size: NA
CDR3 protein: CATSDWGTSGGSNTGELFF; CDR3 DNA: TGTGCCACCAGTGATTGGGGGACTAGCGGGGGGTCGAACACCGGGGAGCTGTTTTTT; J gene: TRBJ2-2; D gene: TRBD2; V gene: TRBV24-1; clone size: NA